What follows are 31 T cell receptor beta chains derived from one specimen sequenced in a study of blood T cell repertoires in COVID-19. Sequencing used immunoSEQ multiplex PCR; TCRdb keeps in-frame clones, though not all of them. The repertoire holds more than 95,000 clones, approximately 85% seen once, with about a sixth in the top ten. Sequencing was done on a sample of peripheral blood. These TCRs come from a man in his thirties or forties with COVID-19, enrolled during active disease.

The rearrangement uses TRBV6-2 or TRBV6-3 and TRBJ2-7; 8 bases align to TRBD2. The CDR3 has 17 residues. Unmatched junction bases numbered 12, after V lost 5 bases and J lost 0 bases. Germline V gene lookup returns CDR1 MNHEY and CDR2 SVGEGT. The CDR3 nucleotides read TGTGCCAGCAGTACTAGGGTACTAGCGGAGTCCTCCTACGAGCAGTACTTC. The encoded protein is CASSTRVLAESSYEQYF.

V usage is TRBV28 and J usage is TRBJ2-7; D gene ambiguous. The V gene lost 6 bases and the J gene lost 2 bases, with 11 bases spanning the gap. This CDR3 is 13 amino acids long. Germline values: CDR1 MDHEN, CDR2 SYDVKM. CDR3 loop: CASSSHAPYEQYF. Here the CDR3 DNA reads TGTGCCAGCAGCTCACACGCCCCCTACGAGCAGTACTTC.

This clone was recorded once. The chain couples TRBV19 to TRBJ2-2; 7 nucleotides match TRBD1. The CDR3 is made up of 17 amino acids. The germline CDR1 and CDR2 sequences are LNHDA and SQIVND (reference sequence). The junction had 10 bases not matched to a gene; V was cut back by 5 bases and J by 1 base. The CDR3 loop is CASSSWEQGVNTGELFF. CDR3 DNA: TGTGCCAGTAGTTCATGGGAGCAGGGGGTGAACACCGGGGAGCTGTTTTTT.

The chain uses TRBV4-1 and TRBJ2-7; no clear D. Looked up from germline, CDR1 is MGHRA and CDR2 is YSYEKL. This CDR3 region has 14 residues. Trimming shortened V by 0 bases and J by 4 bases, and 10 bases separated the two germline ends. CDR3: CASSQERSVYEQYF. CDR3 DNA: TGCGCCAGCAGCCAAGAACGGAGTGTATACGAGCAGTACTTC.

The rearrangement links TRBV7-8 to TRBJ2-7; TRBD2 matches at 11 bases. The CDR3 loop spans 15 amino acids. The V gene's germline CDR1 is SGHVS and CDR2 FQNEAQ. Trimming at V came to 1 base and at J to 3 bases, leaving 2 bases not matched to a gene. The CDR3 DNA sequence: TGTGCCAGCAGCTTAGTCACTAGCGGGAGCTACGAGCAGTACTTC. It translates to CASSLVTSGSYEQYF.

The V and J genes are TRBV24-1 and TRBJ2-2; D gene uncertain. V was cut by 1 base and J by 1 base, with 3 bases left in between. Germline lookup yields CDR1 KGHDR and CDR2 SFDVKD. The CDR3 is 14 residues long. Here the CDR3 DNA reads TGTGCCACCAGTGATTTCGGGAACACCGGGGAGCTGTTTTTT. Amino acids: CATSDFGNTGELFF.

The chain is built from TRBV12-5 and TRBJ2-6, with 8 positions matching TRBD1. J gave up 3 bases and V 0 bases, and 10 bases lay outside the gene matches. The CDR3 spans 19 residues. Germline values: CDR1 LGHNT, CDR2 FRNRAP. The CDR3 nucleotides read TGTGCTAGTGGTTTGGTACCGGGACAGGCCGGTCTTGGGGCCAACGTCCTGACTTTC. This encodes CASGLVPGQAGLGANVLTF.

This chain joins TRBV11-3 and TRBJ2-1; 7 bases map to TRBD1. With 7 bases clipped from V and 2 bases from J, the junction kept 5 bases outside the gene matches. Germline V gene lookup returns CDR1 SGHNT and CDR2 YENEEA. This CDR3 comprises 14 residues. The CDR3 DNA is TGTGCCAGCACTCCTCAGGGGGCCTACAATGAGCAGTTCTTC. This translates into CASTPQGAYNEQFF.

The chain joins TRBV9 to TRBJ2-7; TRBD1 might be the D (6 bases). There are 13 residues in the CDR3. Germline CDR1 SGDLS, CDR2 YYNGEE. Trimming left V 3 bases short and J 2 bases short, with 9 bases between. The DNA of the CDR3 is TGTGCCAGCAGCGATGACAGGACCTACGAGCAGTACTTC. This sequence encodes CASSDDRTYEQYF. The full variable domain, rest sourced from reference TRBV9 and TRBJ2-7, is DSGVTQTPKHLITATGQRVTLRCSPRSGDLSVYWYQQSLDQGLQFLIQYYNGEERAKGNILERFSAQQFPDLHSELNLSSLELGDSALYFCASSDDRTYEQYFGPGTRLTVT.

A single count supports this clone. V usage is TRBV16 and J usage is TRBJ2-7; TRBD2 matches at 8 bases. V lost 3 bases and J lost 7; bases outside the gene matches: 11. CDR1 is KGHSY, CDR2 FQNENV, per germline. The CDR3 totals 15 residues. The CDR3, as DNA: TGTGCCAGCAGCCAGCTACTAGCGGCAGGCGGGGAGCAGTACTTC. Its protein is CASSQLLAAGGEQYF.

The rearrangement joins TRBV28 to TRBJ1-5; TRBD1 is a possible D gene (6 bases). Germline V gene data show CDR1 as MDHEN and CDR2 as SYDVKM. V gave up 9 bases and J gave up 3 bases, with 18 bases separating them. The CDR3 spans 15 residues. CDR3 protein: CASQTGGRANQPQHF. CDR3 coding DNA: TGTGCCAGTCAGACAGGAGGAAGGGCCAATCAGCCCCAGCATTTT.

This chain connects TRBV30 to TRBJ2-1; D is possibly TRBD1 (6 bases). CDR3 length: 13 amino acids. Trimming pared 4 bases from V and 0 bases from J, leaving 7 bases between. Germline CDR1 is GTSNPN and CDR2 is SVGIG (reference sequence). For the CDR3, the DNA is TGTGCCTGGAACAGGGACTCCTACAATGAGCAGTTCTTC. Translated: CAWNRDSYNEQFF.

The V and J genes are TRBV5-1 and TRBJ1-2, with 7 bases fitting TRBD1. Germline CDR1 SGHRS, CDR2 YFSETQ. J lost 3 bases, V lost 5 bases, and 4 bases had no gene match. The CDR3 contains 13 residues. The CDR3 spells CASRPTGDYGYTF. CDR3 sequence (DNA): TGCGCCAGCAGGCCAACAGGGGACTATGGCTACACCTTC.

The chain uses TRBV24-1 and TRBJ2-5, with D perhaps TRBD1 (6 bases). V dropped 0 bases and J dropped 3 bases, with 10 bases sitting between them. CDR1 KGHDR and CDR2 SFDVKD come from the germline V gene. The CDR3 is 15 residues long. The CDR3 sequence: CATSDLAGEKETQYF. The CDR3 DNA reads TGTGCCACCAGTGATTTGGCAGGGGAAAAAGAGACCCAGTACTTC.

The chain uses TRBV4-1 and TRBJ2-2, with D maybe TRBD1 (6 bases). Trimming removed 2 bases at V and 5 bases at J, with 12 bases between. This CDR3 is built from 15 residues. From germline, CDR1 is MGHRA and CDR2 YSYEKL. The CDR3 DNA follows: TGCGCCAGCAGCCAATTCAAACAGGGTACCGGGGAGCTGTTTTTT. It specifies CASSQFKQGTGELFF.

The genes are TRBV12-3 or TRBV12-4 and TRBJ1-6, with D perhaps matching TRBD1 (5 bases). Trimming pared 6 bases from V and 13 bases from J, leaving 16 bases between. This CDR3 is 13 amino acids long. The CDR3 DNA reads TGTGCCAGCAGCCCGGGGACTCTTTCGCCCCTCCACTTT. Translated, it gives CASSPGTLSPLHF.

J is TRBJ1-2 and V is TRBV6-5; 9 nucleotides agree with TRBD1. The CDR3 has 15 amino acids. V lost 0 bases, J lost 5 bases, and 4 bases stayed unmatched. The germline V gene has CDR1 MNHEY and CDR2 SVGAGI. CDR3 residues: CASSYSDRGGYGYTF. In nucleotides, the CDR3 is TGTGCCAGCAGTTACTCGGACAGGGGTGGATATGGCTACACCTTC.

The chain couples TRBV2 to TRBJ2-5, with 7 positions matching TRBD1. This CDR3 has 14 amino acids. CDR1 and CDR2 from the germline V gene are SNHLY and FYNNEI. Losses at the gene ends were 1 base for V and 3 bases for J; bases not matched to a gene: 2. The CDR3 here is CASSEGDSKETQYF. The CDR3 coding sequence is TGTGCCAGCAGTGAAGGGGACAGCAAAGAGACCCAGTACTTC.

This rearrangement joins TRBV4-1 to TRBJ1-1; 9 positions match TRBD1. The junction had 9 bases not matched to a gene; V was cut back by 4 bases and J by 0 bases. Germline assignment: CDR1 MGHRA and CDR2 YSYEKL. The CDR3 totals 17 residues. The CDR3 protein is CASSRTRTGDLNTEAFF. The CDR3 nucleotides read TGCGCCAGCAGCCGCACCCGGACAGGGGATTTGAACACTGAAGCTTTCTTT.

CDR3 amino acids: CASSRGGAVETQYF. CDR3 bases: TGCGCCAGCAGTCGAGGGGGGGCAGTAGAGACCCAGTACTTC. V is TRBV5-1 and J is TRBJ2-5, with D maybe TRBD2 (7 bases). Per germline, CDR1 SGHRS and CDR2 YFSETQ. The CDR3 is made up of 14 amino acids. V shed 5 bases and J shed 4 bases, with 15 bases lying between them.

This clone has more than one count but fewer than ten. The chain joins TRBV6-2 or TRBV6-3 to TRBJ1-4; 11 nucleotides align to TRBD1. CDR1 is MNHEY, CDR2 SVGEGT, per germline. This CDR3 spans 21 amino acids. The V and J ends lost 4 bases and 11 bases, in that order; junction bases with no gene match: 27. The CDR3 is CASSSSPTWTGGSTGAKKLFF. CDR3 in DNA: TGTGCCAGCAGTTCGTCCCCAACCTGGACAGGGGGCTCGACGGGGGCGAAGAAACTGTTTTTT.

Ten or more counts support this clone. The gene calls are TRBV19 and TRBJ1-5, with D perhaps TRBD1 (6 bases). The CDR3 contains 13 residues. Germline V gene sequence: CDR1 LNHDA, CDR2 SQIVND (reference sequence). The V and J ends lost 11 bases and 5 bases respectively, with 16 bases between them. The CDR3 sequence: CACSQGLYQPQHF. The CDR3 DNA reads TGTGCCTGCTCACAGGGATTATATCAGCCCCAGCATTTT.

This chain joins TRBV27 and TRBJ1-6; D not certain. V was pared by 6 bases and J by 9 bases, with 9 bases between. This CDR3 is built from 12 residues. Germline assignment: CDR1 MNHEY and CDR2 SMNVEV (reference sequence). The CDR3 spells CASSLIGSPLHF. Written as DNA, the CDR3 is TGTGCCAGCAGCCTTATCGGTTCACCCCTCCACTTT.

CDR3 nucleotide sequence: TGTGCCAGTAGCCGGGGGTCGGATGGCTACACCTTC. This gives the protein CASSRGSDGYTF. V usage is TRBV28 and J usage is TRBJ1-2; maybe TRBD1 (5 bases). The CDR3 covers 12 residues. The V gene's germline CDR1 is MDHEN and CDR2 SYDVKM. V was shortened by 9 bases and J by 6 bases, with 14 bases between the two germline ends.

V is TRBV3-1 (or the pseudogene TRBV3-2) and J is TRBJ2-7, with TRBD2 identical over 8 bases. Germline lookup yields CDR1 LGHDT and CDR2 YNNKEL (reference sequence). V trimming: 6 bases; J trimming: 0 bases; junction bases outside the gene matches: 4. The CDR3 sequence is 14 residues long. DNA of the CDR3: TGTGCCAGCAGGGTTAGCGGGGCCTCCTACGAGCAGTACTTC. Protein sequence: CASRVSGASYEQYF.

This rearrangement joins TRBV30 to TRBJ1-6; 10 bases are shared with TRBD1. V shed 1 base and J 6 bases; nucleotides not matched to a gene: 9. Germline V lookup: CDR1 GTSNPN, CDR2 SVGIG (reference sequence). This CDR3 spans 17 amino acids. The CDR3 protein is CAWSALRGDRGNSPLHF. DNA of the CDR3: TGTGCCTGGAGTGCCCTACGGGGGGACAGGGGTAATTCACCCCTCCACTTT.

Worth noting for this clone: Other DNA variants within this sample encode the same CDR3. The CDR3 nucleotides read TGTGCCAGCAGCCCTCCGGGGTCCGCCTACAATGAGCAGTTCTTC. Amino acid sequence: CASSPPGSAYNEQFF. The chain is built from TRBV7-9 and TRBJ2-1; tentative D call: TRBD2 (5 bases). Trimming took off 5 bases at V and 2 bases at J, with 13 bases between the two ends. Germline-derived CDR1 and CDR2 are SEHNR and FQNEAQ (reference sequence). The CDR3 sequence is 15 residues long.

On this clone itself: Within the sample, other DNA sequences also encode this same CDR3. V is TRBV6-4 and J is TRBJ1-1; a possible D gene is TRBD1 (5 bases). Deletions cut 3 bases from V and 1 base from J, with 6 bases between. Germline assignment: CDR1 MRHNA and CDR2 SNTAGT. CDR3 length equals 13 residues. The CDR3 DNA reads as TGTGCCAGCAGTGAGACAGAGAACACTGAAGCTTTCTTT. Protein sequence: CASSETENTEAFF.

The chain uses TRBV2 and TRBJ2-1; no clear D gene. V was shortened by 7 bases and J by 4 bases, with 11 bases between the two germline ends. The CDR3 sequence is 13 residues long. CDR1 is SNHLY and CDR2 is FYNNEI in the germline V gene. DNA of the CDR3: TGTGCCAGCATCCCTCAGAGGTACAATGAGCAGTTCTTC. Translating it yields CASIPQRYNEQFF.

The CDR3 spells CASTPGGVTEANYGYTF. The CDR3 DNA reads TGTGCCAGTACCCCCGGGGGGGTAACGGAGGCTAACTATGGCTACACCTTC. V is TRBV19 and J is TRBJ1-2, with D perhaps matching TRBD1 (5 bases). CDR1 LNHDA and CDR2 SQIVND come from the germline V gene (reference sequence). This CDR3 spans 17 amino acids. V was trimmed by 7 bases and J by 0 bases, leaving 21 bases between them.

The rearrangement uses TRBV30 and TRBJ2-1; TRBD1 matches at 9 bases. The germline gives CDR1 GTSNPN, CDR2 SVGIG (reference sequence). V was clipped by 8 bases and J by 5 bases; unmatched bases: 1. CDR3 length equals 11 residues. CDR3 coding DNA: TGTGCCGGACAGGGGAACAATGAGCAGTTCTTC. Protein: CAGQGNNEQFF.